Listed below are T cell receptor beta chains from one sample, sequenced in a study of chemoradiotherapy in HPV16-positive cancers. Repertoires were generated with immunoSEQ multiplex PCR, while TCRdb's copy carries only in-frame clones and drops some. The table shows tens of thousands of clones, with roughly nine tenths occurring only once. Sequencing was performed on blood, taken from a patient who underwent chemoradiotherapy. All receptors come from a human donor with HPV-associated anogenital cancer. CDR3s include the opening cysteine and the closing phenylalanine or tryptophan. A D gene is named only where the DNA matches it firmly. Clone size is stated in some rows and not others, as once, few, many or a class when expanded.

v_gene	abundance	d_gene	j_gene	CDR3aa	CDR3nt
TRBV7-2	-	-	TRBJ2-7	CASSISRGGHEQYF	TGTGCCAGCAGCATTAGCAGGGGCGGGCACGAGCAGTACTTC
TRBV7-6	-	TRBD1	TRBJ2-2	CASSLDRGRGNGELFF	TGTGCCAGCAGCTTAGACAGGGGTCGAGGAAACGGGGAGCTGTTTTTT
TRBV25-1	-	-	TRBJ2-5	CASSGLGTEETQYF	TGTGCCAGCAGTGGTTTAGGGACGGAGGAGACCCAGTACTTC
TRBV4-3	few	TRBD2	TRBJ2-7	CASSQAPAGDEQYF	TGCGCCAGCAGCCAAGCGCCCGCGGGGGACGAGCAGTACTTC
TRBV5-4	few	-	TRBJ2-3	CASSRDPSDTDTQYF	TGTGCCAGCAGCCGGGATCCTAGCGACACAGATACGCAGTATTTT
TRBV5-6	-	TRBD1	TRBJ1-2	CASILSGTGYGYTF	TGTGCCAGCATCCTATCCGGGACAGGCTATGGCTACACCTTC
TRBV20-1	few	-	TRBJ1-1	CSVRRGTEAFF	TGCAGTGTCCGGAGGGGCACTGAAGCTTTCTTT
TRBV6-5	-	TRBD1	TRBJ2-7	CASSRTRQGIDEQYF	TGTGCCAGCAGTCGAACTCGACAGGGCATAGACGAGCAGTACTTC
TRBV7-2	-	-	TRBJ2-7	CASSFGGSYEQYF	TGTGCCAGCAGCTTCGGGGGTAGCTACGAGCAGTACTTC
TRBV7-6	-	-	TRBJ1-3	CAIRGGSGNTIYF	TGTGCCATCAGGGGTGGCTCTGGAAACACCATATATTTT
TRBV7-6	-	-	TRBJ1-2	CASSPTGRGTPTF	TGTGCCAGCAGCCCGACCGGACGTGGCACCCCAACCTTC
TRBV7-2	-	TRBD1	TRBJ1-1	CASSLVGRGTEAFF	TGTGCCAGCAGCTTAGTTGGCAGGGGGACTGAAGCTTTCTTT
TRBV7-2	-	-	TRBJ2-5	CASSLGGQPAAQYF	TGTGCCAGCAGCTTAGGAGGGCAGCCAGCGGCCCAGTACTTC
TRBV9	-	-	TRBJ2-1	CASSVDSDNEQFF	TGTGCCAGCAGCGTAGACTCCGACAATGAGCAGTTCTTC
TRBV6-5	-	-	TRBJ2-3	CASSSGESTDTQYF	TGTGCCAGCAGTTCCGGGGAGAGCACAGATACGCAGTATTTT
TRBV5-1	-	TRBD1	TRBJ2-5	CASSLWGQERQETQYF	TGCGCCAGCAGCTTGTGGGGACAGGAAAGGCAAGAGACCCAGTACTTC
TRBV18	few	TRBD1	TRBJ1-5	CASSETGKNQPQHF	TGTGCCAGCTCAGAGACAGGGAAGAATCAGCCCCAGCATTTT
TRBV5-1	-	TRBD1	TRBJ2-5	CASSPGTGQETQYF	TGCGCCAGCAGCCCCGGGACAGGCCAAGAGACCCAGTACTTC
TRBV2	-	TRBD2	TRBJ2-7	CASSEWTSYEQYF	TGTGCCAGCAGTGAATGGACTAGCTACGAGCAGTACTTC
TRBV19	-	-	TRBJ2-6	CASRTDTSSGANVLTF	TGTGCCAGTAGGACGGACACAAGCTCTGGGGCCAACGTCCTGACTTTC
TRBV7-2	-	-	TRBJ1-2	CASSPGRDYGYTF	TGTGCCAGCAGTCCGGGCAGGGACTATGGCTACACCTTC
TRBV6-5	-	-	TRBJ2-7	CASRDPLSYEQYF	TGTGCCAGCCGGGACCCATTAAGCTACGAGCAGTACTTC
TRBV18	few	-	TRBJ2-3	CACFSGQGATDTQYF	-
TRBV5-1	few	-	TRBJ1-1	CASSLTRDTEAFF	TGCGCCAGCAGCTTGACGCGGGACACTGAAGCTTTCTTT
TRBV10-1	-	-	TRBJ2-7	CASSESVLGEQYF	TGCGCCAGCAGTGAGTCGGTGCTTGGCGAGCAGTACTTC
TRBV5-6	-	-	TRBJ1-6	CASSSHPSSYNSPLHF	TGTGCCAGCAGCAGCCACCCTAGCTCCTATAATTCACCCCTCCACTTT
TRBV25-1	-	TRBD1	TRBJ2-2	CASSPRTGPGELFF	TGTGCCAGCAGTCCGCGGACAGGGCCCGGGGAGCTGTTTTTT
TRBV10-3	few	TRBD1	TRBJ1-5	CATETQGGGNQPQHF	TGTGCCACCGAGACACAGGGGGGCGGCAATCAGCCCCAGCATTTT
TRBV7-2	-	TRBD2	TRBJ2-5	CASSSSGFLSETQYF	TGTGCCAGCAGCTCTAGCGGGTTCCTCTCCGAGACCCAGTACTTC
TRBV6-1	-	-	TRBJ2-1	CASSPRDSSHNEQFF	TGTGCCAGCAGTCCTCGGGACTCCTCCCACAATGAGCAGTTCTTC
TRBV6-5	-	TRBD2	TRBJ2-1	CASSRTSPYNEQFF	TGTGCCAGCAGTCGGACTAGCCCCTACAATGAGCAGTTCTTC
TRBV29-1	-	-	TRBJ2-1	CSVDGGSYYNEQFF	TGCAGCGTTGATGGGGGATCATACTACAATGAGCAGTTCTTC
TRBV2	-	-	TRBJ2-3	CATTRSDTQYF	TGTGCCACCACTAGATCCGATACGCAGTATTTT
TRBV19	-	-	TRBJ1-2	CASSIDQVGYGYTF	TGTGCCAGTAGTATAGATCAGGTTGGCTATGGCTACACCTTC
TRBV9	-	TRBD1	TRBJ1-1	CASSVGTGENTEAFF	TGTGCCAGCAGCGTAGGTACAGGGGAAAACACTGAAGCTTTCTTT
TRBV9	-	-	TRBJ1-2	CASGGHSNYGYTF	TGTGCCAGCGGGGGACATTCTAACTATGGCTACACCTTC
TRBV7-9	once	-	TRBJ2-1	CASSLEPWSEQFF	TGTGCCAGCAGCTTAGAGCCCTGGAGTGAGCAGTTCTTC
TRBV6-4	once	-	TRBJ2-1	CASSYGARGLSEQFF	TGTGCCAGCAGTTACGGAGCCCGGGGGTTGAGTGAGCAGTTCTTC
TRBV6-5	-	-	TRBJ1-5	CASSYLSDSNQPQHF	TGTGCCAGCAGTTACCTCTCGGATAGCAATCAGCCCCAGCATTTT
TRBV5-6	-	-	TRBJ2-1	CASSPDWSSYNEQFF	TGTGCCAGCAGCCCGGACTGGAGCTCCTACAATGAGCAGTTCTTC
TRBV30	-	-	TRBJ1-1	CAWSVKVGRVVEAFF	TGTGCCTGGAGTGTAAAGGTTGGCAGGGTAGTTGAAGCTTTCTTT
TRBV11-2	-	-	TRBJ1-4	CASSPQGSGEKLFF	TGTGCCAGCAGCCCTCAGGGGAGCGGCGAAAAACTGTTTTTT
TRBV29-1	-	-	TRBJ1-2	CSVEANYGYTF	TGCAGCGTTGAAGCTAACTATGGCTACACCTTC
TRBV4-3	-	-	TRBJ2-6	CASSQDPGANVLTF	TGCGCCAGCAGCCAAGACCCTGGGGCCAACGTCCTGACTTTC
TRBV6-6	-	-	TRBJ2-1	CASSPRQSSYNEQFF	TGTGCCAGCAGTCCGAGACAGTCCTCCTACAATGAGCAGTTCTTC
TRBV9	once	-	TRBJ1-1	CASSVDLRGANTEAFF	TGTGCCAGCAGCGTTGACCTGAGGGGGGCGAACACTGAAGCTTTCTTT